The 26 T cell receptor beta chains given below trace back to one sample, sequenced in a study of T cell responses to AZD1222 COVID-19 vaccine. The table came from immunoSEQ multiplex PCR; TCRdb's copy has only in-frame clones and leaves some out. The sample holds tens of thousands of clones, roughly nine tenths seen once. The specimen comprised peripheral blood, sampled on day 0 of AZD1222 vaccination. Receptors were obtained from an adult in good health.

This clone appeared once. This chain connects TRBV28 to TRBJ1-4, with D hard to call. The V gene's germline CDR1 is MDHEN and CDR2 SYDVKM. The CDR3 runs 14 residues. Trimming shortened V by 6 bases and J by 7 bases, and 15 bases separated the two germline ends. This CDR3 reads CASRRERASEKLFF. As DNA, the CDR3 is TGTGCCAGCAGGCGCGAAAGAGCGAGTGAAAAACTGTTTTTT.

This chain uses TRBV11-3 with TRBJ2-3; 8 bases are a match to TRBD2. With 1 base clipped from V and 0 bases from J, the junction kept 3 bases outside the gene matches. Looked up from germline, CDR1 is SGHNT and CDR2 is YENEEA. This CDR3 is 16 amino acids long. CDR3 DNA sequence: TGTGCCAGCAGCTTAGGCGGGAGGACTAGCACAGATACGCAGTATTTT. Translation: CASSLGGRTSTDTQYF.

J is TRBJ1-1 and V is TRBV10-2; D not certain. V lost 0 bases and J lost 6, with 5 bases in between. This CDR3 comprises 12 residues. Looked up from germline, CDR1 is WSHSY and CDR2 is SAAADI. CDR3 bases: TGCGCCAGCAGTGAGTCGAGATCTGAAGCTTTCTTT. It yields the protein CASSESRSEAFF.

The chain recombines TRBV24-1 with TRBJ1-2, with 10 positions matching TRBD1. The CDR3 runs to 14 residues. The germline gives CDR1 KGHDR, CDR2 SFDVKD. V lost 7 bases, J lost 7 bases, and 8 bases stayed unmatched. CDR3 in DNA: TGTGCCACCAGAGGGACAGGGGTAGGGAGTGGCTACACCTTC. This translates into CATRGTGVGSGYTF.

The chain combines TRBV5-1 with TRBJ1-1, with a possible D match to TRBD1 (6 bases). The CDR3 is 13 amino acids. Trimming stripped 4 bases from V and 4 bases from J, with 11 bases between. Germline V lookup: CDR1 SGHRS, CDR2 YFSETQ. CDR3 loop: CASSVTGSTEAFF. The DNA of the CDR3 is TGCGCCAGCAGCGTTACAGGGAGCACTGAAGCTTTCTTT.

This chain uses TRBV27 with TRBJ2-7, with 9 bases aligning to TRBD1. The CDR3 extends over 15 amino acids. Germline V gene data show CDR1 as MNHEY and CDR2 as SMNVEV (reference sequence). V dropped 9 bases and J dropped 6; count of bases not matched to a gene: 15. The CDR3 protein is CASLDPRTGACEQYF. CDR3 sequence (DNA): TGTGCCAGTTTGGACCCCAGGACAGGGGCCTGCGAGCAGTACTTC.

The rearrangement joins TRBV9 to TRBJ2-5; D perhaps matches TRBD2 (5 bases). V was cut by 3 bases and J by 2 bases, with 11 bases left in between. The CDR3 is 14 residues long. CDR1 and CDR2 (germline): SGDLS, YYNGEE. As DNA, the CDR3 is TGTGCCAGCAGCGCGCGGGCGGGTCAAGAGACCCAGTACTTC. Amino acid sequence: CASSARAGQETQYF.

This clone was recorded once. The rearrangement links TRBV29-1 to TRBJ1-5; D perhaps matches TRBD1 (6 bases). Germline V gene lookup returns CDR1 SQVTM and CDR2 ANQGSEA. The CDR3 contains 12 residues. Trimming took off 8 bases at V and 4 bases at J, with 12 bases between the two ends. The CDR3 sequence: CSPDRPNQPQHF. The CDR3, as DNA: TGCAGCCCCGACAGGCCGAATCAGCCCCAGCATTTT.

This sequence joins TRBV10-3 and TRBJ2-3, with D uncertain. The germline V gene encodes CDR1 ENHRY and CDR2 SYGVKD. The CDR3 totals 16 residues. Trimming left V 0 bases short and J 0 bases short, with 10 bases between. CDR3 DNA: TGTGCCATCAGTGAGTCTAGGTTTTCAAGCACAGATACGCAGTATTTT. This encodes CAISESRFSSTDTQYF.

The V call is TRBV13, the J call TRBJ1-1; D may be TRBD1 (6 bases). Trimming took off 3 bases at V and 1 base at J, with 15 bases between the two ends. CDR3 length: 16 amino acids. The germline gives CDR1 PRHDT, CDR2 FYEKMQ (reference sequence). DNA of the CDR3: TGTGCCAGCAGCTTCTTAAAGGGGGAGGCGAACACTGAAGCTTTCTTT. This translates into CASSFLKGEANTEAFF.

The chain recombines TRBV27 with TRBJ1-1, with D perhaps TRBD1 (6 bases). V gave up 2 bases and J gave up 1 base, with 11 bases separating them. CDR1 is MNHEY and CDR2 is SMNVEV in the germline V gene (reference sequence). The CDR3 runs 15 residues. As DNA, the CDR3 is TGTGCCAGCAGTTTAGGAGGACAGCCGAACACTGAAGCTTTCTTT. Encoded protein: CASSLGGQPNTEAFF.

This clone was seen a handful of times. This chain uses TRBV5-4 with TRBJ2-5; 14 bases match TRBD2. Trimming at V came to 3 bases and at J to 5 bases, leaving 9 bases not matched to a gene. The CDR3 extends over 17 amino acids. CDR1 SGHNT and CDR2 YYREEE come from the germline V gene (reference sequence). CDR3 loop: CASSYGTSGRGVETQYF. The CDR3 DNA reads as TGTGCCAGCAGCTACGGGACTAGCGGGAGAGGAGTGGAGACCCAGTACTTC.

The V and J genes are TRBV19 and TRBJ2-1, with 15 bases fitting TRBD2. There are 16 residues in the CDR3. CDR1 is LNHDA, CDR2 SQIVND, per germline (reference sequence). The V gene end was trimmed by 3 bases and the J gene end by 8 bases; junction bases not matched to a gene: 5. The CDR3 region is CASSIPGTSGGHEQFF. The CDR3, as DNA: TGTGCCAGTAGTATCCCCGGGACTAGCGGGGGGCATGAGCAGTTCTTC.

The CDR3 nucleotides read TGTGCCAGCAGGGGGACTAGCGGGAGGAGCTACGAGCAGTACTTC. Amino acids: CASRGTSGRSYEQYF. This rearrangement joins TRBV6-5 to TRBJ2-7; 15 positions agree with TRBD2. Trimming at V came to 6 bases and at J to 3 bases, leaving 3 bases not matched to a gene. The CDR3 loop spans 15 amino acids. Germline CDR1 reads MNHEY; CDR2 reads SVGAGI.

This clone was counted a single time. Other DNA sequences in the sample encode the same CDR3. The V call is TRBV30, the J call TRBJ1-6, with D hard to call. The CDR3 sequence is 14 residues long. V was pared by 0 bases and J by 7 bases, with 10 bases between. Germline lookup yields CDR1 GTSNPN and CDR2 SVGIG (reference sequence). The CDR3 DNA reads TGTGCCTGGAGTGTACTAGGGCTCAATTCACCCCTCCACTTT. It codes for CAWSVLGLNSPLHF.

CDR3 sequence: CASSLGGASTDTQYF. The CDR3, as DNA: TGTGCCAGCAGCTTAGGCGGGGCTAGCACAGATACGCAGTATTTT. The chain employs TRBV7-2 and TRBJ2-3; the D gene is possibly TRBD2 (6 bases). Germline V lookup: CDR1 SGHTA, CDR2 FQGNSA. The germline V and J ends were trimmed by 1 base and 0 bases, with 8 bases remaining between them. This CDR3 contains 15 residues.

This rearrangement joins TRBV10-2 to TRBJ2-1, with TRBD2 identical over 7 bases. V gave up 6 bases and J gave up 12 bases; unmatched junction bases: 14. CDR1 and CDR2 (germline): WSHSY, SAAADI. This CDR3 contains 14 residues. CDR3 sequence reads: CASRRETSPLTQFF. The DNA of the CDR3 is TGCGCCAGCAGAAGGGAGACTAGCCCTTTGACGCAGTTCTTC.

The rearrangement joins TRBV19 to TRBJ2-7; D not resolved. The CDR3 has 13 amino acids. The germline V and J ends were trimmed by 1 base and 3 bases, with 7 bases remaining between them. Germline CDR1 and CDR2: LNHDA and SQIVND (reference sequence). The CDR3 reads CASSIGNGYEQYF. CDR3 in DNA: TGTGCCAGTAGTATAGGGAACGGCTACGAGCAGTACTTC.

This clone was counted once. This rearrangement joins TRBV19 to TRBJ2-2; 7 bases agree with TRBD1. CDR1 and CDR2 (germline): LNHDA, SQIVND (reference sequence). After removal of 3 bases from V and 1 base from J, the junction contained 8 bases not matched to a gene. The CDR3 contains 17 residues. For the CDR3, the DNA is TGTGCCAGTAGTATCGTAAACAGGGGCCAGAACACCGGGGAGCTGTTTTTT. It codes for CASSIVNRGQNTGELFF. Combining the CDR3 with reference TRBV19 and TRBJ2-2 gives the whole variable domain DGGITQSPKYLFRKEGQNVTLSCEQNLNHDAMYWYRQDPGQGLRLIYYSQIVNDFQKGDIAEGYSVSREKKESFPLTVTSAQKNPTAFYLCASSIVNRGQNTGELFFGEGSRLTVL.

This CDR3 is CASSLAGRERTQYF. In DNA, the CDR3 is TGCGCCAGCAGCTTGGCCGGGCGGGAGCGCACGCAGTATTTT. The rearrangement joins TRBV5-1 to TRBJ2-3, with 7 bases matching TRBD2. The CDR3 loop spans 14 amino acids. Germline values: CDR1 SGHRS, CDR2 YFSETQ. V dropped 0 bases and J dropped 9; count of bases not matched to a gene: 7.

As for this clone: This same CDR3 is encoded by further DNA sequences in the sample. The V and J genes are TRBV15 and TRBJ2-2; D might be TRBD1 (6 bases). Germline CDR1 reads LNHNV; CDR2 reads YYDKDF (reference sequence). The CDR3 has 14 residues. V dropped 3 bases and J dropped 6 bases, with 11 bases sitting between them. CDR3 sequence (DNA): TGTGCCACCAGCAGGGTACAGGGTGCCGGGGAGCTGTTTTTT. Translated: CATSRVQGAGELFF.

This chain connects TRBV7-2 to TRBJ1-2; D is unresolved. The CDR3 runs to 17 residues. The germline V gene has CDR1 SGHTA and CDR2 FQGNSA. V was trimmed by 1 base and J by 1 base, leaving 16 bases between them. CDR3 sequence: CASSLESLAAINYGYTF. The CDR3 nucleotides read TGTGCCAGCAGCTTAGAATCTTTGGCGGCTATTAACTATGGCTACACCTTC.

This clone has a handful of counts. This rearrangement joins TRBV9 to TRBJ1-1, with TRBD1 as a possible D gene (6 bases). CDR3 size: 14 residues. Germline CDR1 SGDLS, CDR2 YYNGEE. V lost 3 bases to trimming and J lost 11 bases, with 20 bases between them. CDR3 sequence reads: CASSGTESVPAAFF. The CDR3 DNA follows: TGTGCCAGCAGCGGGACAGAGTCAGTCCCCGCTGCTTTCTTT.

V is TRBV28 and J is TRBJ1-4; D unresolved. Germline V gives CDR1 MDHEN, CDR2 SYDVKM. The CDR3 has 15 residues. Deletions cut 5 bases from V and 1 base from J, with 11 bases between. The CDR3 loop is CASSLIQLTNEKLFF. CDR3 sequence (DNA): TGTGCCAGCAGTCTCATCCAGTTAACTAATGAAAAACTGTTTTTT.

With respect to this clone: The junction differs from germline at one of its ends, possibly a read error. The rearrangement links TRBV7-7 to TRBJ2-3; TRBD2 matches 10 bases. Germline CDR1 is SSHAT and CDR2 is FNYEAQ (reference sequence). The CDR3 spans 15 residues. CDR3 DNA: TGTGCTAGCAGCTTAGCGCTAGCGGGGGTAGATACGCAGTATTTT. Protein: CASSLALAGVDTQYF.

The chain uses TRBV7-9 and TRBJ2-2, with 8 bases fitting TRBD1. The V gene's germline CDR1 is SEHNR and CDR2 FQNEAQ (reference sequence). V was pared by 5 bases and J by 9 bases, with 17 bases of the junction left unmatched. CDR3 length: 17 residues. The CDR3 nucleotides are TGTGCCAGCAGCCCTCAACCGCGGACAGGGAAAGATCGGGAGCTGTTTTTT. As protein: CASSPQPRTGKDRELFF.